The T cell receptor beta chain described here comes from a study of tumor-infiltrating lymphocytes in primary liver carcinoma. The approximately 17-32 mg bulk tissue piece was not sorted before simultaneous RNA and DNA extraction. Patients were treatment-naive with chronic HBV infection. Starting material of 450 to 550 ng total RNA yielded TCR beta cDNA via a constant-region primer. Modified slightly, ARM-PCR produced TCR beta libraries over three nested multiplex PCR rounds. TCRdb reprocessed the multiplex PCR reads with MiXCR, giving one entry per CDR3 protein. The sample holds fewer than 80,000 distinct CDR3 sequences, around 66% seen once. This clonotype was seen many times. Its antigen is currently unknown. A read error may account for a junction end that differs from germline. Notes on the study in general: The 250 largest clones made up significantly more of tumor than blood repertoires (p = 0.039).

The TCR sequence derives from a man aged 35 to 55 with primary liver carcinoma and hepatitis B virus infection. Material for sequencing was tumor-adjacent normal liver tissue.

The CDR3 nucleotides read TGTGCAAGCAGCCACTTGGACGGCAACTATGGCTACACCTTC. Its translation is CASSHLDGNYGYTF. This chain uses TRBV4-2 with TRBJ1-2; D unclear. CDR1 and CDR2 from the germline V gene are LGHNA and YNFKEQ. The CDR3 is 14 amino acids.